This TCR beta chain was captured by sequencing in a study of cytomegalovirus exposure and HLA in healthy donors. Concerning this clone itself: Its antigen is currently unknown.

Findings and limits, study-wide: In a later analysis, specific HLA alleles were associated with approximately 16,000 TCR beta sequences at a 0.05 false discovery rate. In a later analysis, a missense DCLRE1C variant was linked to TCR beta V- and J-gene trimming.

A multiplex PCR was run with 60 Vbeta primers and 13 Jbeta primers. Data came from immunoSEQ multiplex PCR; TCRdb stores just in-frame clones and leaves some out. The sample holds 110,000 or so clones, about 74% seen once. Germline lookup yields CDR1 LNHDA and CDR2 SQIVND (reference sequence). The CDR3 consists of 15 residues. Trimming took off 5 bases at V and 1 base at J, with 11 bases between the two ends. The sequence derives from a female donor in good health and CMV-seronegative. The chain carries TRBV19 and TRBJ2-2; maybe TRBD2 (7 bases). The sample comprised PBMCs. CDR3 sequence: CASSLRGGNTGELFF. In nucleotides, the CDR3 is TGTGCCAGTAGTCTTAGGGGGGGGAACACCGGGGAGCTGTTTTTT.